This T cell receptor beta chain is from a study of T cell responses to AZD1222 COVID-19 vaccine. V lost 3 bases, J lost 3 bases, and 15 bases lay in between. The CDR3 contains 16 residues. CDR1 and CDR2 (germline): LNHDA, SQIVND (reference sequence). Assay: immunoSEQ multiplex PCR; the TCRdb copy retains only in-frame clones and omits some. Of around 120,000 clones listed, approximately 92% are singletons. The sequencing here drew on peripheral blood, taken on day 0 of AZD1222 vaccination. The rearrangement links TRBV19 to TRBJ2-1, with D perhaps given as TRBD1 or TRBD2 (5 bases each). The sequence was obtained from an adult in good health. The CDR3 nucleotides are TGTGCCAGTAGTATGTACGAGGGGATTTTCTACAATGAGCAGTTCTTC. This encodes CASSMYEGIFYNEQFF.